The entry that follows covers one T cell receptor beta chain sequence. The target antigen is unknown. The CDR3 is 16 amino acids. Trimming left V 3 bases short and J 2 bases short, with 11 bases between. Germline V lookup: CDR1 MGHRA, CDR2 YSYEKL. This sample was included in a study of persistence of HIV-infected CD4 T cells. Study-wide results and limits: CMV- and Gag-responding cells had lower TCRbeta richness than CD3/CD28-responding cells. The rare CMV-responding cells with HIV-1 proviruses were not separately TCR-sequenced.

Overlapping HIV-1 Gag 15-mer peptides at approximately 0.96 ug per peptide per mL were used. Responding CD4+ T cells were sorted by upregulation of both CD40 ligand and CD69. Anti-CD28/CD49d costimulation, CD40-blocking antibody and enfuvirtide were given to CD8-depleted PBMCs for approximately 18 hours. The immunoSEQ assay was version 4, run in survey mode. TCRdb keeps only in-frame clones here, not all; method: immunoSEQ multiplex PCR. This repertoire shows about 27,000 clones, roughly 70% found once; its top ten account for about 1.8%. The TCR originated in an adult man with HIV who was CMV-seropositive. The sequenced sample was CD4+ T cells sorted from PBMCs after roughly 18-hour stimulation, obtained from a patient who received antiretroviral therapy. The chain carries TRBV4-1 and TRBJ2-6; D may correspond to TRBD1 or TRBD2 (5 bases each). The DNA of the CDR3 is TGCGCCAGCAGCCAGGCAGGGACCGCTGGGGCCAACGTCCTGACTTTC. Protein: CASSQAGTAGANVLTF.